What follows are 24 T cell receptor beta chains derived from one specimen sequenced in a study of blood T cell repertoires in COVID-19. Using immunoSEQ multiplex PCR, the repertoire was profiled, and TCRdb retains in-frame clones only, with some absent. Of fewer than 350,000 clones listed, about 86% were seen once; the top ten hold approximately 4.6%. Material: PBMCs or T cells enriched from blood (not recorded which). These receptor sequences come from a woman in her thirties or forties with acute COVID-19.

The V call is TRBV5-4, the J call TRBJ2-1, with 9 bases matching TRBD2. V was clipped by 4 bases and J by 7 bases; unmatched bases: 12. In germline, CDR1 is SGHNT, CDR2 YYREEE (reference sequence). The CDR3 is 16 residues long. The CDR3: CASSGTAGGASNEQFF. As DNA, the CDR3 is TGTGCCAGCAGCGGAACAGCGGGAGGTGCTTCAAATGAGCAGTTCTTC.

CDR3 in DNA: TGTGCCAGCAGTCGTAGGCGGGAGTTAGAGACCCAGTACTTC. Protein product: CASSRRRELETQYF. This rearrangement joins TRBV28 to TRBJ2-5; 7 positions agree with TRBD2. Trimming cost V 5 bases and J 4 bases; bases outside gene matches: 7. CDR3 length: 14 residues. The germline CDR1 and CDR2 sequences are MDHEN and SYDVKM.

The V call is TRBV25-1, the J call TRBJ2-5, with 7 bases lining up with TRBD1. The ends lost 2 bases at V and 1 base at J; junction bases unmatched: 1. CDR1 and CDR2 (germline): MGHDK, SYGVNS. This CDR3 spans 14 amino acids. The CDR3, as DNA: TGTGCCAGCAGTGAACCAGGGGGCCAAGAGACCCAGTACTTC. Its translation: CASSEPGGQETQYF.

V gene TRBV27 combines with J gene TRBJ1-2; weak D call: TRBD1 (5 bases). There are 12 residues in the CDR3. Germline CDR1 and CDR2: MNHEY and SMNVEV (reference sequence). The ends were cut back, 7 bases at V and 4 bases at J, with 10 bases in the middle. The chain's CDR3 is CASKGTGYGYTF. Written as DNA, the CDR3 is TGTGCCAGCAAGGGTACAGGCTATGGCTACACCTTC.

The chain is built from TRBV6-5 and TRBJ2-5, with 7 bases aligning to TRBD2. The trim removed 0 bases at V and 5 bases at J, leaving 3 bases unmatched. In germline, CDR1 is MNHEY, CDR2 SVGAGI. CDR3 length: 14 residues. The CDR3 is CASSYSGRVETQYF. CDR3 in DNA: TGTGCCAGCAGTTACTCAGGGAGGGTTGAGACCCAGTACTTC.

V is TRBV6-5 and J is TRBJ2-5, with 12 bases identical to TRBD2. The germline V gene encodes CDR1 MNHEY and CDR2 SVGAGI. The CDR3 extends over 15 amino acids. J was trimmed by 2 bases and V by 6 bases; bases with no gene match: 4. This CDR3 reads CASSRTSGEQETQYF. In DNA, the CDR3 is TGTGCCAGCAGCCGGACTAGCGGGGAGCAAGAGACCCAGTACTTC.

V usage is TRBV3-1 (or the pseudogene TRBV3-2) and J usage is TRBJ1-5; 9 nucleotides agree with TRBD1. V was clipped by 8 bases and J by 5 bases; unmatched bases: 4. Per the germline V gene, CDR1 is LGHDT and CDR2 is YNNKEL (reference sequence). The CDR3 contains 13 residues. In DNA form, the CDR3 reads TGTGCCAGCGGGACAGGGAAACATCAGCCCCAGCATTTT. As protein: CASGTGKHQPQHF.

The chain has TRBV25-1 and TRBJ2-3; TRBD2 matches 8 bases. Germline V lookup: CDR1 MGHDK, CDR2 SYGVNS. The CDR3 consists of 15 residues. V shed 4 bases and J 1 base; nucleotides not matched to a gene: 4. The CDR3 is CASSARRGGTDTQYF. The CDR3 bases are TGTGCCAGCAGTGCACGGCGGGGGGGCACAGATACGCAGTATTTT.

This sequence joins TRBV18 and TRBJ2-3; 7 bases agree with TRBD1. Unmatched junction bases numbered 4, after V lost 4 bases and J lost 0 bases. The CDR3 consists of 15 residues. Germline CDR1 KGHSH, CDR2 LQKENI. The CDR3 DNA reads TGTGCCAGCTCACGGGACAGCCTTAGCACAGATACGCAGTATTTT. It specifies CASSRDSLSTDTQYF.

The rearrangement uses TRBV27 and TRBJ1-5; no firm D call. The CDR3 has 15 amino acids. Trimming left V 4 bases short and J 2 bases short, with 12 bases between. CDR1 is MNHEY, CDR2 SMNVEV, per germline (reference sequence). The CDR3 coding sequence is TGTGCCAGCAGTTCTTACAGCGGAGGCAATCAGCCCCAGCATTTT. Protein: CASSSYSGGNQPQHF.

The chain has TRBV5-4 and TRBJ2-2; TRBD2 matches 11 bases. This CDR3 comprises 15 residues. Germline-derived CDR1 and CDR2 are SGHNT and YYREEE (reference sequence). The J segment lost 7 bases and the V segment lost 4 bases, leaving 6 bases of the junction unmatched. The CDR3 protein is CASSPTSGRHGELFF. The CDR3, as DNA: TGTGCCAGCAGCCCTACTAGCGGGAGACACGGGGAGCTGTTTTTT.

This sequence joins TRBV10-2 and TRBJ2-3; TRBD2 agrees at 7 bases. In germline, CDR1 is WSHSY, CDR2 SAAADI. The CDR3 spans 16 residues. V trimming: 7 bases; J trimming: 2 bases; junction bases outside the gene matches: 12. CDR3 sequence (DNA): TGCGCCAGCAAAGACGGGCCGGGAGGTTTCACAGATACGCAGTATTTT. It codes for CASKDGPGGFTDTQYF.

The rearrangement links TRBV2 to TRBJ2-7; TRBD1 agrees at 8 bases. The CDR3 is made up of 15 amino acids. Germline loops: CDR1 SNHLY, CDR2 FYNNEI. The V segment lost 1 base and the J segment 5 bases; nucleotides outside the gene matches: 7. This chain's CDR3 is CASSEGWTGSNEQYF. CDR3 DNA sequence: TGTGCCAGCAGTGAAGGATGGACAGGGTCAAACGAGCAGTACTTC. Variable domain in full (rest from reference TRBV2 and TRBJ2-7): EPEVTQTPSHQVTQMGQEVILRCVPISNHLYFYWYRQILGQKVEFLVSFYNNEISEKSEIFDDQFSVERPDGSNFTLKIRSTKLEDSAMYFCASSEGWTGSNEQYFGPGTRLTVT.

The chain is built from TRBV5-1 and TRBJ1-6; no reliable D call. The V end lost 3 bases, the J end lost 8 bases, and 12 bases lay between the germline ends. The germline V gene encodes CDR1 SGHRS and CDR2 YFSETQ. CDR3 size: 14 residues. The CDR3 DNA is TGCGCCAGCAGCTGGGCCAAATCGGATTCACCCCTCCACTTT. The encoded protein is CASSWAKSDSPLHF.

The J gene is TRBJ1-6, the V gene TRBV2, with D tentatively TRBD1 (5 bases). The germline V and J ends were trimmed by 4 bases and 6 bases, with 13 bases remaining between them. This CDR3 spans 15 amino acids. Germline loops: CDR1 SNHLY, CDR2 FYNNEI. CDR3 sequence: CASSAGHPGNSPLHF. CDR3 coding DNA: TGTGCCAGCAGTGCCGGACACCCGGGTAATTCACCCCTCCACTTT.

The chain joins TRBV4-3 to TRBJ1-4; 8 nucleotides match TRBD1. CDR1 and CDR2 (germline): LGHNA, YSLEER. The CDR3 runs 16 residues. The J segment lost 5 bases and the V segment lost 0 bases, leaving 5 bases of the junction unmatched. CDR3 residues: CASSQDLGTGNEKLFF. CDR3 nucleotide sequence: TGCGCCAGCAGCCAAGACCTCGGGACAGGCAATGAAAAACTGTTTTTT.

CDR3 loop: CASSLGNSGTLQDTQYF. The CDR3 DNA sequence: TGTGCCAGTAGCCTAGGGAATAGCGGGACCCTCCAGGATACGCAGTATTTT. This rearrangement joins TRBV19 to TRBJ2-3, with TRBD2 identical over 8 bases. Germline loops: CDR1 LNHDA, CDR2 SQIVND (reference sequence). The CDR3 spans 17 residues. Losses at the gene ends were 6 bases for V and 6 bases for J; bases not matched to a gene: 17.

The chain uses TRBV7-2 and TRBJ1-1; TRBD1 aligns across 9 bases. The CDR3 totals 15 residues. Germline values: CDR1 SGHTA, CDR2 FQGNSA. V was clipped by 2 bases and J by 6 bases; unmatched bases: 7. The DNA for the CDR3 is TGTGCCAGCAGCTTAACAGGGGGCGCAGGGCCTGAAGCTTTCTTT. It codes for CASSLTGGAGPEAFF. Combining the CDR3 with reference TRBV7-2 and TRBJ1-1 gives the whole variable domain GAGVSQSPSNKVTEKGKDVELRCDPISGHTALYWYRQSLGQGLEFLIYFQGNSAPDKSGLPSDRFSAERTGGSVSTLTIQRTQQEDSAVYLCASSLTGGAGPEAFFGQGTRLTVV.

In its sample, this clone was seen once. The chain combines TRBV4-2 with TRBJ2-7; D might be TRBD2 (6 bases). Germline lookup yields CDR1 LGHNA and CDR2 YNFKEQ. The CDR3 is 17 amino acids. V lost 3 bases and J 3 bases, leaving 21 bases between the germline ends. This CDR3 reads CASSHNWDPGGRYEQYF. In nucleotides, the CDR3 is TGTGCCAGCAGCCATAACTGGGACCCCGGGGGACGCTACGAGCAGTACTTC.

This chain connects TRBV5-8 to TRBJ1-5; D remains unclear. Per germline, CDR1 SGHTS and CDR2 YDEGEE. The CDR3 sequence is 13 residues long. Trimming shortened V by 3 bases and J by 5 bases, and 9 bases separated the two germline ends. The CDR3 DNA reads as TGTGCCAGCAGCTATACCTTAGATCAGCCCCAGCATTTT. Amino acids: CASSYTLDQPQHF.

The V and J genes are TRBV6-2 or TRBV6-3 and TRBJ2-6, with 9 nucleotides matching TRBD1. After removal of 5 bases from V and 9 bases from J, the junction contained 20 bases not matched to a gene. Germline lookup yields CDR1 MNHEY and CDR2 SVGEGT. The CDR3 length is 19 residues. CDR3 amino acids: CASSTYRGRVEKSVNVLTF. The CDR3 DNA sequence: TGTGCCAGCAGTACATACAGGGGGCGCGTGGAAAAATCGGTCAACGTCCTGACTTTC.

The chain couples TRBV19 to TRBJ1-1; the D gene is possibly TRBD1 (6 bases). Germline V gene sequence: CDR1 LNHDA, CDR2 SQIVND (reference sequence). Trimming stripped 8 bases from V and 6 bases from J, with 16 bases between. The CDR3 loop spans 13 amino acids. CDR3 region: CASLERQVAEAFF. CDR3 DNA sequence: TGTGCCAGTCTTGAAAGACAGGTCGCTGAAGCTTTCTTT. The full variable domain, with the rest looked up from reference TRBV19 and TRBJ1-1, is DGGITQSPKYLFRKEGQNVTLSCEQNLNHDAMYWYRQDPGQGLRLIYYSQIVNDFQKGDIAEGYSVSREKKESFPLTVTSAQKNPTAFYLCASLERQVAEAFFGQGTRLTVV.

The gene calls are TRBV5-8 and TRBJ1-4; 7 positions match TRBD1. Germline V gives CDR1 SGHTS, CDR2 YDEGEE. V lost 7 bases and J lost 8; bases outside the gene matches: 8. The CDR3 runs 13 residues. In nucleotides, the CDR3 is TGTGCCAGCCTCCAGGGGGTTGGGGAAAAACTGTTTTTT. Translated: CASLQGVGEKLFF.

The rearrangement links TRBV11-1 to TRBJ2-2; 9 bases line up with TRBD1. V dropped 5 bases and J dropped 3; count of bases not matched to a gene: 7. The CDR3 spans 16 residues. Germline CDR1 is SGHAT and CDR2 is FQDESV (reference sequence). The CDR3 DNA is TGTGCCAGCAGCCCCGGACAGGGGCGGGACACCGGGGAGCTGTTTTTT. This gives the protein CASSPGQGRDTGELFF.